This T cell receptor (beta chain) emerged from a study of cytotoxic CD8 clonotypes in ibrutinib-treated CLL. The trim removed 3 bases at V and 0 bases at J, leaving 6 bases unmatched. CDR3 length: 17 residues. Germline CDR1 and CDR2: SGHAT and FQNNGV. Sequencing used immunoSEQ multiplex PCR; TCRdb keeps in-frame clones, though not all of them. The sample lists approximately 190,000 clones; 75% to 85% were seen once. Source: PBMCs, taken after 12 months of ibrutinib treatment. The chain couples TRBV11-2 to TRBJ2-1; 9 bases are shared with TRBD2. This sequence was found in a human donor with chronic lymphocytic leukemia. CDR3 bases: TGTGCCAGCAGCTTGTTAGCGGGGGATGCCTCCTACAATGAGCAGTTCTTC. Protein product: CASSLLAGDASYNEQFF.